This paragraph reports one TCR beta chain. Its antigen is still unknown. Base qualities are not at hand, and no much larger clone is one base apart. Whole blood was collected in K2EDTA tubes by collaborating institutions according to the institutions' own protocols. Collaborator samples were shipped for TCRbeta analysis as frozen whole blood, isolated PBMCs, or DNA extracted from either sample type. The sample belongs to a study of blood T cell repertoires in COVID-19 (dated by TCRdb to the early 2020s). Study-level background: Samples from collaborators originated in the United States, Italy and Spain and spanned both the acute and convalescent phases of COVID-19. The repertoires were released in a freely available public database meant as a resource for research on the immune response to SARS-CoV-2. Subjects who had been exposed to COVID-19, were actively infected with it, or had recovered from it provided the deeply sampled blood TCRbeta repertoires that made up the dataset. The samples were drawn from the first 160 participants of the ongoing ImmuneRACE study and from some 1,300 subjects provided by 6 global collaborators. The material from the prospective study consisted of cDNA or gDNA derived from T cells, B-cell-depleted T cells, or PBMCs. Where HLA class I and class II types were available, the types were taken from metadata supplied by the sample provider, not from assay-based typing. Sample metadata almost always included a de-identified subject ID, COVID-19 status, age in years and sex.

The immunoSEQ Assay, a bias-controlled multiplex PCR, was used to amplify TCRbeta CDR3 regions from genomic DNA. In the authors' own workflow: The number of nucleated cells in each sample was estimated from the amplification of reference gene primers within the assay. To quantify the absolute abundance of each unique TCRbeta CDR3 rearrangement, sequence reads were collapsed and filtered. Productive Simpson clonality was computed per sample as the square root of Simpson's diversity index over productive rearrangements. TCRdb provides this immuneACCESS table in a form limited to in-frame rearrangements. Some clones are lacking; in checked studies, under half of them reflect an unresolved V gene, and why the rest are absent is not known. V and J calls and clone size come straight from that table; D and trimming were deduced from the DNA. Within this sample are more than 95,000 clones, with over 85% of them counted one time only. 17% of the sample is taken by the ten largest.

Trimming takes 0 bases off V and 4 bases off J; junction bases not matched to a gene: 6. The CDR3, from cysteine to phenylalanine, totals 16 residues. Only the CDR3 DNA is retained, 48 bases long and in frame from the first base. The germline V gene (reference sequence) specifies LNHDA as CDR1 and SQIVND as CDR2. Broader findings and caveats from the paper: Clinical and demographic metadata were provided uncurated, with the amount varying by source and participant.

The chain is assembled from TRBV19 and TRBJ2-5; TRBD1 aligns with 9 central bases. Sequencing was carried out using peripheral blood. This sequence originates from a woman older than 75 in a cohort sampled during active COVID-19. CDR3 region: CASSIDGQGFRETQYF. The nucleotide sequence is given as TGTGCCAGTAGTATAGACGGACAGGGGTTTCGAGAGACCCAGTACTTC.